A single sample gave rise to the 2 T cell receptor beta chains below, sequenced in a study of shared clonotypes between healthy human individuals. The naive CD8 subset, CD45RO-negative cells positively selected for CCR7, excluded terminally differentiated effector memory CD45RA+ cells. Only in-frame clones appear in the TCRdb table, and some are missing; sequencing was by immunoSEQ multiplex PCR. The sample consists of about 680,000 clones, about 91% of them appearing once. The sample comprised naive CD8+ T cells sorted from blood. Receptors originate from a man younger than 45 in good health.

Notes on this clone: This may come from a read error, since a much larger clone is one base off. V and J are TRBV11-2 and TRBJ2-7, with a tentative D call TRBD1 (6 bases). CDR3 length: 14 amino acids. V shed 1 base and J shed 2 bases, with 9 bases lying between them. From germline, CDR1 is SGHAT and CDR2 FQNNGV. As DNA, the CDR3 is TGTGCCAGCAGCTTAGTCCCAGGGGCCTACGAGCAGTACTTC. Its translation is CASSLVPGAYEQYF.

This sequence joins TRBV6-6 and TRBJ2-7; tentative D call: TRBD2 (6 bases). Germline loops: CDR1 MNHNY, CDR2 SVGAGI (reference sequence). Trimming left V 2 bases short and J 2 bases short, with 13 bases between. The CDR3 consists of 15 residues. CDR3 region: CASSYGRRGTYEQYF. The CDR3 DNA reads as TGTGCCAGCAGTTACGGTAGGCGGGGAACCTACGAGCAGTACTTC.